This entry is about one TCR beta chain. Its antigen is not identified. This entry belongs to a study of cytomegalovirus exposure and HLA in healthy donors. The PCR had 60 Vbeta and 13 Jbeta primers. Method: immunoSEQ multiplex PCR; TCRdb's copy keeps in-frame clones and lacks some. The data hold about 170,000 clones, with approximately 85% observed a single time. Trimming took 5 bases from V and 8 from J, leaving 18 bases between them. There are 14 residues in the CDR3. In germline, CDR1 is SGHAT, CDR2 FQNNGV. Whole-study findings and limits: Later, TCR association rates were found to vary by HLA locus, highest for DRB1 and lowest for HLA-C.

The J gene is TRBJ1-2, the V gene TRBV11-2, with a possible D match to TRBD1 (5 bases). This TCR came from a man aged 25-40 years in good health and CMV-seropositive. Sequencing was carried out using PBMCs. Written as DNA, the CDR3 is TGTGCCAGCAGCGATCCCTCCCTGGGGCACGGCTACACCTTC. Translating gives CASSDPSLGHGYTF.